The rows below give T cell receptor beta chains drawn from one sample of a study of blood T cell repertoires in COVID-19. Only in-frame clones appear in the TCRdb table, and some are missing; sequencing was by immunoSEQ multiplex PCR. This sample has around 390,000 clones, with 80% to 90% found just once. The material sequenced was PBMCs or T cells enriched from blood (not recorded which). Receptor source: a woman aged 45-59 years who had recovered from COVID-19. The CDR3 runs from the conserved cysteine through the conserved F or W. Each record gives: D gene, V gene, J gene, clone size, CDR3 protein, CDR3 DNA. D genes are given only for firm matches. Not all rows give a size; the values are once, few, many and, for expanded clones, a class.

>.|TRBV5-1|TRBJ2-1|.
CASSLDSAGAAYNEQFF
TGCGCCAGCAGCTTGGATTCGGCGGGGGCGGCCTACAATGAGCAGTTCTTC
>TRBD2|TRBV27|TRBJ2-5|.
CASSWTSSQETQYF
TGTGCCAGCAGTTGGACTAGCAGCCAAGAGACCCAGTACTTC
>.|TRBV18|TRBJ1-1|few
CASSPTTETEAFF
TGTGCCAGCTCACCGACGACAGAAACTGAAGCTTTCTTT
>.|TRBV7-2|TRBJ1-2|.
CASSFWGQGNYGYTF
TGTGCCAGCAGCTTTTGGGGGCAGGGGAACTATGGCTACACCTTC
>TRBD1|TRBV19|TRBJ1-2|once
CASSALGPDRGYGYTF
TGTGCCAGTAGTGCCCTCGGACCGGACAGGGGCTATGGCTACACCTTC
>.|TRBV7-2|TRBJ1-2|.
CASSISSQGNYGYTF
TGTGCCAGCAGCATAAGCAGTCAGGGGAACTATGGCTACACCTTC
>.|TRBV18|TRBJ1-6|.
CASSHGQPNSPLHF
TGTGCCAGCTCCCACGGACAGCCAAATTCACCCCTCCACTTT
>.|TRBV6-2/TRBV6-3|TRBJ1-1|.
CASSPTGPNTEAFF
TGTGCCAGCAGTCCCACAGGGCCGAACACTGAAGCTTTCTTT
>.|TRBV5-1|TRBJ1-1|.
CASSSGTPEAFF
TGCGCCAGCAGCTCCGGGACTCCCGAAGCTTTCTTT
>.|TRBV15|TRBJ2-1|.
CATSRGAEPYNEQFF
TGTGCCACCAGCAGGGGGGCGGAACCTTACAATGAGCAGTTCTTC
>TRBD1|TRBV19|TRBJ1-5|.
CASSSGDRGEGNQPQHF
TGTGCCAGTAGTTCGGGGGACAGGGGCGAAGGGAATCAGCCCCAGCATTTT
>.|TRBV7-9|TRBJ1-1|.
CALTVNTEAFF
TGTGCCCTCACAGTGAACACTGAAGCTTTCTTT
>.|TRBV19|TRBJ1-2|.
CASSTPGASYGYTF
TGTGCCAGTAGTACTCCAGGGGCAAGCTATGGCTACACCTTC
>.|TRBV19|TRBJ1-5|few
CASSIGGNQPQHF
TGTGCCAGTAGTATCGGCGGTAATCAGCCCCAGCATTTT
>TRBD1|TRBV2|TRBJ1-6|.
CASSGDSSSSPLHF
TGTGCCAGCAGCGGGGACAGCTCCTCTTCACCCCTCCACTTT
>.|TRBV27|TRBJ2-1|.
CASSQQKRFSDEQFF
TGTGCCAGCAGCCAACAAAAACGATTTAGCGATGAGCAGTTCTTC
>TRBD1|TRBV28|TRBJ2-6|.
CASSFNRGRLYRGSSGANVLTF
TGTGCCAGCAGTTTCAACAGGGGGCGCCTCTATCGGGGATCCTCTGGGGCCAACGTCCTGACTTTC
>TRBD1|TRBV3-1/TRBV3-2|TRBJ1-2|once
CASSQEYRGAGYGYTF
TGTGCCAGCAGCCAAGAGTACAGGGGGGCGGGCTATGGCTACACCTTC
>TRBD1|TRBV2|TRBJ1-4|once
CASMSGQYNEKLFF
TGTGCCAGCATGTCGGGACAGTATAATGAAAAACTGTTTTTT
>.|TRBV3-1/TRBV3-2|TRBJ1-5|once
CASSQDGGGTQPQHF
TGTGCCAGCAGCCAAGATGGGGGGGGAACCCAGCCCCAGCATTTT
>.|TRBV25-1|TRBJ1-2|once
CASRQGTDYTF
TGTGCCAGCAGACAGGGTACCGACTACACCTTC
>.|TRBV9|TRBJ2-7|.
CASSVGGGNEQYF
TGTGCCAGCAGCGTAGGCGGAGGGAACGAGCAGTACTTC
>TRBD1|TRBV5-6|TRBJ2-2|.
CASSLVVTGSLGAGELFF
TGTGCCAGCAGCTTGGTGGTGACAGGGAGTTTGGGCGCCGGGGAGCTGTTTTTT
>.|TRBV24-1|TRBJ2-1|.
CATSDSSYNEQFF
TGTGCCACCAGTGACTCCAGTTACAATGAGCAGTTCTTC
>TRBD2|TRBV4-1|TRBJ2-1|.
CASSHRGLAGGNNEQFF
TGCGCCAGCAGCCATCGAGGACTAGCGGGGGGTAATAATGAGCAGTTCTTC
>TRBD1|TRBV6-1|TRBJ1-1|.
CASSGDTGGWYTEAFF
TGTGCCAGCAGTGGAGACACAGGGGGCTGGTACACTGAAGCTTTCTTT
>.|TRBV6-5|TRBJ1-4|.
CASSYPVGGTNEKLFF
TGTGCCAGCAGTTACCCTGTTGGGGGGACGAATGAAAAACTGTTTTTT
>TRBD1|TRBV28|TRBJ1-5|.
CASLTGGMGNQPQHF
TGTGCCAGCCTGACAGGGGGCATGGGCAATCAGCCCCAGCATTTT
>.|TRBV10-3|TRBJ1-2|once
CAISRQTYGYTF
TGTGCCATCAGTAGACAGACGTATGGCTACACCTTC
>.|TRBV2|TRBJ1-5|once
CASRYTNQPQHF
TGTGCCAGCAGGTACACCAATCAGCCCCAGCATTTT
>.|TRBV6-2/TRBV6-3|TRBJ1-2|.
CASSQGIVGYTF
TGTGCCAGCAGTCAGGGTATTGTCGGCTACACCTTC
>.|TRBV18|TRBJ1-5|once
CASSPSGNQPQHF
TGTGCCAGCTCACCATCGGGTAATCAGCCCCAGCATTTT
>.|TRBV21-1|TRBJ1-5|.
CASSTLPRQGDQPQHF
TGTGCCAGCAGCACCCTGCCCCGACAGGGGGATCAGCCCCAGCATTTT
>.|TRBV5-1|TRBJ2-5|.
CASSPGGRGETQYF
TGCGCCAGCAGCCCGGGGGGCCGGGGAGAGACCCAGTACTTC
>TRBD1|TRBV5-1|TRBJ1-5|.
CASSVDRGDGSQPQHF
TGCGCCAGCAGCGTCGACAGGGGCGATGGTAGTCAGCCCCAGCATTTT
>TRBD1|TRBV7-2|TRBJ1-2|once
CASSLGRGSGYTF
TGTGCCAGCAGCTTGGGCAGGGGGTCTGGCTACACCTTC
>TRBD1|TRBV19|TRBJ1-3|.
CASNPSGQGWNTIYF
TGTGCCAGTAATCCTTCGGGACAGGGATGGAACACCATATATTTT
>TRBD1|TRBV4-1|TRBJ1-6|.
CASSQVSGGLNSPLHF
TGCGCCAGCAGCCAAGTGTCAGGGGGCCTCAATTCACCCCTCCACTTT
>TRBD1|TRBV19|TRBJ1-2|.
CASSRTGYGYTF
TGTGCCAGTAGTAGGACAGGCTATGGCTACACCTTC
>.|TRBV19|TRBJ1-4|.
CASGETGERKLFF
TGTGCCAGTGGGGAGACCGGGGAGAGAAAACTGTTTTTT
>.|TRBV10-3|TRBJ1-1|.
CAISESGRNTEAFF
TGTGCCATCAGTGAGTCTGGGAGGAACACTGAAGCTTTCTTT
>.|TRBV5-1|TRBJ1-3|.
CASSEAVSGNTIYF
TGCGCCAGCAGCGAGGCGGTCTCTGGAAACACCATATATTTT
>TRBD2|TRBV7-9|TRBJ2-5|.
CASIASGVFQETQYF
TGTGCCAGCATTGCAAGCGGGGTATTCCAAGAGACCCAGTACTTC
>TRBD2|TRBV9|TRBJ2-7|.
CASSVDPSGPYEQYF
TGTGCCAGCAGCGTAGACCCTAGCGGCCCCTACGAGCAGTACTTC
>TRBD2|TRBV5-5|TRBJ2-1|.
CASSLMGLAGDEQFF
TGTGCCAGCAGCTTGATGGGACTAGCCGGCGATGAGCAGTTCTTC
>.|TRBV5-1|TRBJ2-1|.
CASSLSTSRHNEQFF
TGCGCCAGCAGCTTGAGCACTAGCAGACACAATGAGCAGTTCTTC
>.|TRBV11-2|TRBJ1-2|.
CASSYFSAAEGYTF
TGTGCCAGCAGCTACTTCTCCGCGGCGGAGGGCTACACCTTC
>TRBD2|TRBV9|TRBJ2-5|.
CASSVSSGGLETQYF
TGTGCCAGCAGCGTTTCTAGCGGGGGGTTGGAGACCCAGTACTTC
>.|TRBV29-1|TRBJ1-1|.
CSVGGDWKGNTEAFF
TGCAGCGTCGGGGGGGACTGGAAGGGAAACACTGAAGCTTTCTTT
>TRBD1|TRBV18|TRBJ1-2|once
CASSPRLQGAPGYTF
TGTGCCAGCTCACCACGTTTACAGGGGGCGCCTGGCTACACCTTC
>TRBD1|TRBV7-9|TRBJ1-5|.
CASPLRDRHSNQPQHF
TGTGCCAGCCCACTCCGGGACAGACATAGCAATCAGCCCCAGCATTTT
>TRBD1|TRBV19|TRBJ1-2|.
CASSAPHRTGAFQRFLGYTF
TGTGCCAGTAGCGCCCCACACCGGACAGGCGCTTTCCAGAGATTCCTTGGCTACACCTTC
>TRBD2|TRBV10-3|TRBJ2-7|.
CATEASGGPYEQYF
TGTGCCACAGAAGCTAGCGGGGGGCCCTACGAGCAGTACTTC
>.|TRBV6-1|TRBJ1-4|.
CASSEAARGWYEKLFF
TGTGCCAGCAGTGAAGCCGCGCGGGGTTGGTATGAAAAACTGTTTTTT